Each of the 13 T cell receptor beta chains below was sequenced from the same sample in a study of response to subunit inactivated influenza vaccine. TCRdb re-called the RT-PCR reads with MiXCR, one entry per CDR3 protein. The sample has hundreds of thousands of distinct CDR3 sequences, around 13% seen once. The source material was PBMCs from blood, sampled 45 days after vaccination. These receptors all come from a man over 45 who received an inactivated influenza vaccine.

This clonotype appeared many times. The CDR3 sequence is CASSKAGGTDTQYF. The CDR3 nucleotides read TGTGCCAGCAGCAAAGCAGGGGGGACAGATACGCAGTATTTT. This rearrangement joins TRBV7-9 to TRBJ2-3, with D possibly TRBD1 on 7 matching bases. The CDR3 consists of 14 residues. Trimming removed 5 bases from V and 3 bases from J, with 12 bases in between. CDR1 is SEHNR, CDR2 FQNEAQ, per germline (reference sequence).

V usage is TRBV29-1 and J usage is TRBJ2-3; D not certain. The CDR3 contains 14 residues. From germline, CDR1 is SQVTM and CDR2 ANQGSEA. V lost 4 bases, J lost 0 bases, and 11 bases lay in between. The CDR3 protein is CSVGSRSSTDTQYF. The CDR3 DNA reads as TGCAGCGTTGGGTCAAGAAGCAGCACAGATACGCAGTATTTT.

This clonotype appeared a few times. V usage is TRBV5-6 and J usage is TRBJ2-7; TRBD1 might be the D (6 bases). The germline V and J ends were trimmed by 7 bases and 4 bases, with 12 bases remaining between them. The CDR3 is 12 residues long. Germline CDR1 SGHDT, CDR2 YYEEEE. CDR3 DNA: TGTGCCAGCTTGGACAGAAAATACGAGCAGTACTTC. Protein product: CASLDRKYEQYF.

The chain uses TRBV7-3 and TRBJ2-1, with D perhaps given as TRBD1 or TRBD2 (6 bases each). Looked up from germline, CDR1 is SGHTA and CDR2 is FQGTGA. Trimming left V 5 bases short and J 15 bases short, with 20 bases between. This CDR3 has 13 amino acids. CDR3 nucleotides: TGTGCCAGCAGCCCTAGGGGGGATGAGCCCCGGTTCTTC. It is translated as CASSPRGDEPRFF.

This clonotype was detected a few times. This CDR3 is CASSSRLVGGDTQYF. The CDR3 DNA reads TGTGCCAGCAGCTCAAGACTAGTAGGTGGAGATACGCAGTATTTT. The chain combines TRBV7-2 with TRBJ2-3; D is perhaps TRBD2 (6 bases). With 4 bases removed from V and 5 bases from J, the gap between germline ends came to 16 bases. Germline CDR1 is SGHTA and CDR2 is FQGNSA. The length of the CDR3 is 15 residues.

The table lists this clonotype with many counts. The chain links TRBV10-3 to TRBJ2-3; D is undetermined. Germline assignment: CDR1 ENHRY and CDR2 SYGVKD. The V end lost 0 bases, the J end lost 2 bases, and 0 bases lay between the germline ends. The CDR3 is 12 residues long. Written as DNA, the CDR3 is TGTGCCATCAGTGAGTCCACAGATACGCAGTATTTT. Amino acid sequence: CAISESTDTQYF.

The rearrangement uses TRBV3-1 and TRBJ1-2; no firm D call. The CDR3 spans 14 residues. Germline V gene sequence: CDR1 LGHDT, CDR2 YNNKEL (reference sequence). Trimming took 5 bases from V and 8 from J, leaving 18 bases between them. DNA for the CDR3: TGTGCCAGCAGCTCAGGTAGGGCAGCTTACGGCTACACCTTC. Protein: CASSSGRAAYGYTF.

CDR3 loop: CASSRTGVNTGELFF. The CDR3 coding sequence is TGTGCCAGCAGCAGGACAGGGGTGAACACCGGGGAGCTGTTTTTT. The gene calls are TRBV7-9 and TRBJ2-2, with 9 bases matching TRBD1. Trimming took 5 bases from V and 1 from J; bases not matched to a gene: 2. Per the germline V gene, CDR1 is SEHNR and CDR2 is FQNEAQ (reference sequence). The CDR3 covers 15 residues.

The chain couples TRBV5-1 to TRBJ1-2, with D uncertain. This CDR3 comprises 15 residues. V gave up 0 bases and J gave up 0 bases, with 9 bases separating them. The V gene's germline CDR1 is SGHRS and CDR2 YFSETQ. As DNA, the CDR3 is TGCGCCAGCAGCTTGGCCTTGGCAGCTAACTATGGCTACACCTTC. This encodes CASSLALAANYGYTF.

This clonotype was observed a handful of times. V usage is TRBV7-2 and J usage is TRBJ2-7, with 10 bases lining up with TRBD2. The trim removed 4 bases at V and 2 bases at J, leaving 8 bases unmatched. This CDR3 spans 16 amino acids. Germline V gene sequence: CDR1 SGHTA, CDR2 FQGNSA. In DNA form, the CDR3 reads TGTGCCAGCAGCTCAATCACTAGCGGGGAAGCCTACGAGCAGTACTTC. Its translation: CASSSITSGEAYEQYF.

This clonotype has at least ten counts. The rearrangement uses TRBV11-2 and TRBJ2-7; D is unresolved. The V and J ends lost 2 bases and 0 bases respectively, with 14 bases between them. The CDR3 contains 16 residues. Germline V gene data show CDR1 as SGHAT and CDR2 as FQNNGV. The CDR3 reads CASSLFGPKSSYEQYF. Here the CDR3 DNA reads TGTGCCAGCAGCTTATTCGGACCCAAGAGCTCCTACGAGCAGTACTTC.

A single count supports this clonotype. At one end the junction does not follow the germline gene, possibly because of a read error. The rearrangement joins TRBV28 to TRBJ2-1; D might be TRBD2 (5 bases). The germline V gene encodes CDR1 MDHEN and CDR2 SYDVKM. This CDR3 contains 14 residues. The CDR3, as DNA: TGTGCCAGCAGTTTGTCCGGGATTTACAATGAGCTGTTCTTC. As protein: CASSLSGIYNELFF.

The chain joins TRBV6-2 or TRBV6-3 to TRBJ2-1; 12 bases map to TRBD2. Per germline, CDR1 MNHEY and CDR2 SVGEGT. The CDR3 extends over 15 amino acids. V lost 6 bases and J lost 8; bases outside the gene matches: 8. The CDR3 spells CASRSSGGALDEQFF. As DNA, the CDR3 is TGTGCCAGCAGATCTAGCGGGGGGGCCCTCGATGAGCAGTTCTTC.